A selection of T cell receptor beta chains follows, all from one sample in a study of cytotoxic CD8 clonotypes in ibrutinib-treated CLL. The repertoire was sequenced with immunoSEQ multiplex PCR; TCRdb's copy has only in-frame clones and lacks some. The table lists 150,000 to 250,000 clones, about 72% of them singletons, with over 10% in the top ten. The material sequenced was PBMCs, taken after 24 months of ibrutinib treatment. Every receptor here comes from a human donor with chronic lymphocytic leukemia. CDR3s include the opening cysteine and the closing phenylalanine or tryptophan. The order of the fields is J gene, D gene, clone size, V gene, CDR3 DNA, CDR3 protein. D genes are given only for firm matches. Size is stated for part of the rows, as once, few or many counts, or as a class when the clone is expanded.

j_call: TRBJ1-3; d_call: NA; clone_size: NA; v_call: TRBV28; cdr3_nt: TGTGCCACCACCGGGACACGCGTGTACTCTGGAAACACCATATATTTT; cdr3_aa: CATTGTRVYSGNTIYF
j_call: TRBJ2-5; d_call: NA; clone_size: NA; v_call: TRBV15; cdr3_nt: TGTGCCACCAGCAGAGATCCGACGGGGCAAGAGACCCAGTACTTC; cdr3_aa: CATSRDPTGQETQYF
j_call: TRBJ2-3; d_call: NA; clone_size: NA; v_call: TRBV27; cdr3_nt: TGTGCCAGCAGGAGGTGGAGTGAGGGGGATACGCAGTATTTT; cdr3_aa: CASRRWSEGDTQYF
j_call: TRBJ1-3; d_call: NA; clone_size: NA; v_call: TRBV27; cdr3_nt: TGTGCCAGCAGCTCCAGCTCTGGAAACACCATATATTTT; cdr3_aa: CASSSSSGNTIYF
j_call: TRBJ2-7; d_call: NA; clone_size: NA; v_call: TRBV7-9; cdr3_nt: TGTGCCAGCAGCGACACCAGAGACGAGCAGTACTTC; cdr3_aa: CASSDTRDEQYF
j_call: TRBJ2-2; d_call: NA; clone_size: few; v_call: TRBV6-1; cdr3_nt: TGTGCCAGCAGTGGTGCGGGATTGGGAAACACCGGGGAGCTGTTTTTT; cdr3_aa: CASSGAGLGNTGELFF
j_call: TRBJ2-7; d_call: NA; clone_size: NA; v_call: TRBV5-1; cdr3_nt: TGCGCCAGCAGCTTGCAAGCGGACCCCTACGAGCAGTACTTC; cdr3_aa: CASSLQADPYEQYF
j_call: TRBJ2-2; d_call: TRBD2; clone_size: NA; v_call: TRBV7-8; cdr3_nt: TGTGCCAGCAGCTTCTCTTCCGGGACTAGCGGTTTCACCGGGGAGCTGTTTTTT; cdr3_aa: CASSFSSGTSGFTGELFF
j_call: TRBJ2-1; d_call: TRBD2; clone_size: NA; v_call: TRBV19; cdr3_nt: TGTGCCAGTAGTATTGACCTAGCGGTAGGTGAGCAGTTCTTC; cdr3_aa: CASSIDLAVGEQFF
j_call: TRBJ2-7; d_call: NA; clone_size: NA; v_call: TRBV15; cdr3_nt: TGTGCCACCAGCAGATTGGGGACCTCGGCCTACGAGCAGTACTTC; cdr3_aa: CATSRLGTSAYEQYF
j_call: TRBJ2-7; d_call: NA; clone_size: once; v_call: TRBV6-6; cdr3_nt: TGTGCCAGCAGTACGGGGACACCGTCCTCCTACGAGCAGTACTTC; cdr3_aa: CASSTGTPSSYEQYF
j_call: TRBJ2-3; d_call: NA; clone_size: few; v_call: TRBV7-6; cdr3_nt: TGTGCCAGCAGCCAAGACCTAACAGATACGCAGTATTTT; cdr3_aa: CASSQDLTDTQYF
j_call: TRBJ1-5; d_call: NA; clone_size: NA; v_call: TRBV2; cdr3_nt: TGTGCCAGCAGTGAAGTCCGTCAGGGCGGTCAGCCCCAGCATTTT; cdr3_aa: CASSEVRQGGQPQHF
j_call: TRBJ2-1; d_call: NA; clone_size: NA; v_call: TRBV27; cdr3_nt: TGTGCCAGCAGTTTAGGGCGGATGAGCTCCTACAATGAGCAGTTCTTC; cdr3_aa: CASSLGRMSSYNEQFF
j_call: TRBJ2-1; d_call: TRBD1; clone_size: NA; v_call: TRBV27; cdr3_nt: TGTGCCAGCAGTGCAGGACAGGGCTACAATGAGCAGTTCTTC; cdr3_aa: CASSAGQGYNEQFF
j_call: TRBJ1-1; d_call: TRBD1; clone_size: NA; v_call: TRBV4-3; cdr3_nt: TGCGCCAGCAGCCAGGGGGACAGGGGTATAGCTTTCTTT; cdr3_aa: CASSQGDRGIAFF
j_call: TRBJ1-2; d_call: NA; clone_size: NA; v_call: TRBV5-1; cdr3_nt: TGCGCCAGCAGCCCATGGAGCACCGGTACAGGACCCAATGGCTACACCTTC; cdr3_aa: CASSPWSTGTGPNGYTF
j_call: TRBJ2-2; d_call: TRBD2; clone_size: few; v_call: TRBV9; cdr3_nt: TGTGCCAGCAGCGTAGTATTAGCGGGAGGGACCGGGGAGCTGTTTTTT; cdr3_aa: CASSVVLAGGTGELFF
j_call: TRBJ2-3; d_call: TRBD2; clone_size: NA; v_call: TRBV5-1; cdr3_nt: TGCGCCAGCAGCTCCCCCCGATTCAAAATAGCGGGAGGGACCACAGATACGCAGTATTTT; cdr3_aa: CASSSPRFKIAGGTTDTQYF
j_call: TRBJ1-2; d_call: NA; clone_size: NA; v_call: TRBV10-2; cdr3_nt: TGCGCCAGCAGTGAATCGGGTGGTGGCTACACCTTC; cdr3_aa: CASSESGGGYTF
j_call: TRBJ2-1; d_call: NA; clone_size: NA; v_call: TRBV30; cdr3_nt: TGTGCCTGGAGTGACGACTCACTAGGGGTTGAGCAGTTCTTC; cdr3_aa: CAWSDDSLGVEQFF
j_call: TRBJ1-5; d_call: NA; clone_size: NA; v_call: TRBV7-9; cdr3_nt: TGTGCCAGCAGCTTAGAGAGTTATCAGCCCCAGCATTTT; cdr3_aa: CASSLESYQPQHF
j_call: TRBJ2-1; d_call: NA; clone_size: once; v_call: TRBV5-6; cdr3_nt: TGTGCCAGCAGCTCTCTAGGACTTTGGGGTTGGTTCTTC; cdr3_aa: CASSSLGLWGWFF
j_call: TRBJ2-5; d_call: TRBD2; clone_size: few; v_call: TRBV28; cdr3_nt: TGTGCCAGCAGCCAGACTAGCGGGAGGGTACGGGAGACCCAGTACTTC; cdr3_aa: CASSQTSGRVRETQYF
j_call: TRBJ2-7; d_call: TRBD2; clone_size: NA; v_call: TRBV6-1; cdr3_nt: TGTGCCAGCAGTTTCCTTGGGAGGGTCTACGAGCAGTACTTC; cdr3_aa: CASSFLGRVYEQYF
j_call: TRBJ2-7; d_call: TRBD2; clone_size: once; v_call: TRBV10-3; cdr3_nt: TGTGCCATCAGAACCCTAGCGGGAGGGCCAGCCTACGAGCAGTACTTC; cdr3_aa: CAIRTLAGGPAYEQYF
j_call: TRBJ2-3; d_call: NA; clone_size: NA; v_call: TRBV7-9; cdr3_nt: TGTGCCAGCAGCTTAGCGCTTAATCTAGCCGCAGATACGCAGTATTTT; cdr3_aa: CASSLALNLAADTQYF
j_call: TRBJ2-2; d_call: NA; clone_size: few; v_call: TRBV5-4; cdr3_nt: TGTGCCAGCAGCTCCCTTCCCGGGGAGCTGTTTTTT; cdr3_aa: CASSSLPGELFF
j_call: TRBJ1-1; d_call: NA; clone_size: once; v_call: TRBV7-2; cdr3_nt: TGTGCCAGCAGCTCCAGGCCCCTGAACACTGAAGCTTTCTTT; cdr3_aa: CASSSRPLNTEAFF
j_call: TRBJ1-5; d_call: TRBD1; clone_size: NA; v_call: TRBV30; cdr3_nt: TGTGCCTGGAGCGCTATGACAGGGGCCAATCAGCCCCAGCATTTT; cdr3_aa: CAWSAMTGANQPQHF
j_call: TRBJ2-5; d_call: NA; clone_size: NA; v_call: TRBV7-9; cdr3_nt: TGTGCCAGCAGCGCCTATCAAGAGACCCAGTACTTC; cdr3_aa: CASSAYQETQYF
j_call: TRBJ2-1; d_call: TRBD2; clone_size: NA; v_call: TRBV19; cdr3_nt: TGTGCCAGTAGTATAGGCGGGGGTGAGCAGTTCTTC; cdr3_aa: CASSIGGGEQFF
j_call: TRBJ2-6; d_call: TRBD2; clone_size: NA; v_call: TRBV9; cdr3_nt: TGTGCCAGCAGAGGACTAGCGGGAGGGCGTGGGGCCAACGTCCTGACTTTC; cdr3_aa: CASRGLAGGRGANVLTF
j_call: TRBJ2-7; d_call: NA; clone_size: once; v_call: TRBV25-1; cdr3_nt: TGTGCCAGCAGTGAAGGGACTTCCGACGAGCAGTACTTC; cdr3_aa: CASSEGTSDEQYF
j_call: TRBJ1-5; d_call: NA; clone_size: once; v_call: TRBV7-2; cdr3_nt: TGTGCCAGCAGCTTAGAGCTGGGGGATCAGCCCCAGCATTTT; cdr3_aa: CASSLELGDQPQHF
j_call: TRBJ2-7; d_call: TRBD2; clone_size: NA; v_call: TRBV19; cdr3_nt: TGTGCCAGTCGTCTAGCGGGTTCCTACGAGCAGTACTTC; cdr3_aa: CASRLAGSYEQYF
j_call: TRBJ2-5; d_call: NA; clone_size: NA; v_call: TRBV19; cdr3_nt: TGTGCCACCTCCGTAGGGGGTGGGGAGACCCAGTACTTC; cdr3_aa: CATSVGGGETQYF
j_call: TRBJ2-3; d_call: NA; clone_size: NA; v_call: TRBV5-1; cdr3_nt: TGCGCCAGCAGCTTGGTTTTGGGGGGCACAGATACGCAGTATTTT; cdr3_aa: CASSLVLGGTDTQYF
j_call: TRBJ2-3; d_call: TRBD1; clone_size: once; v_call: TRBV25-1; cdr3_nt: TGTGCCAGCAGTCCACTCGATGCGGGACAGGTCACAGATACGCAGTATTTT; cdr3_aa: CASSPLDAGQVTDTQYF
j_call: TRBJ2-1; d_call: NA; clone_size: NA; v_call: TRBV20-1; cdr3_nt: TGCAGTGCGGAGGGGTACAATGAGCAGTTCTTC; cdr3_aa: CSAEGYNEQFF
j_call: TRBJ2-1; d_call: TRBD2; clone_size: NA; v_call: TRBV5-1; cdr3_nt: TGCGCCAGCAGGACTAGCGGGAGCCCCAATGAGCAGTTCTTC; cdr3_aa: CASRTSGSPNEQFF
j_call: TRBJ2-1; d_call: TRBD1; clone_size: NA; v_call: TRBV6-1; cdr3_nt: TGTGCCAGCAGTGTGTCTTTGTGGGCAGGGGGCGAGCAGTTCTTC; cdr3_aa: CASSVSLWAGGEQFF
j_call: TRBJ2-7; d_call: NA; clone_size: NA; v_call: TRBV30; cdr3_nt: TGTGCCTACCAGGATAGCTACGAGCAGTACTTC; cdr3_aa: CAYQDSYEQYF
j_call: TRBJ2-1; d_call: TRBD1; clone_size: NA; v_call: TRBV10-3; cdr3_nt: TGTGCCATCAGTGCGAAACAGGGGGGATCCTACAATGAGCAGTTCTTC; cdr3_aa: CAISAKQGGSYNEQFF
j_call: TRBJ2-7; d_call: NA; clone_size: few; v_call: TRBV5-4; cdr3_nt: TGTGCCAGCAGCTTGCTAGGGAACGAGCAGTACTTC; cdr3_aa: CASSLLGNEQYF
j_call: TRBJ2-7; d_call: NA; clone_size: NA; v_call: TRBV4-2; cdr3_nt: TGTGCCAGCAGCCAAGAGGCGTTCGGGGTCTCGGTCGAGCAGTACTTC; cdr3_aa: CASSQEAFGVSVEQYF
j_call: TRBJ1-5; d_call: NA; clone_size: few; v_call: TRBV19; cdr3_nt: TGTGCCAGTAGGAGTTGGCAGAGCAATCAGCCCCAGCATTTT; cdr3_aa: CASRSWQSNQPQHF